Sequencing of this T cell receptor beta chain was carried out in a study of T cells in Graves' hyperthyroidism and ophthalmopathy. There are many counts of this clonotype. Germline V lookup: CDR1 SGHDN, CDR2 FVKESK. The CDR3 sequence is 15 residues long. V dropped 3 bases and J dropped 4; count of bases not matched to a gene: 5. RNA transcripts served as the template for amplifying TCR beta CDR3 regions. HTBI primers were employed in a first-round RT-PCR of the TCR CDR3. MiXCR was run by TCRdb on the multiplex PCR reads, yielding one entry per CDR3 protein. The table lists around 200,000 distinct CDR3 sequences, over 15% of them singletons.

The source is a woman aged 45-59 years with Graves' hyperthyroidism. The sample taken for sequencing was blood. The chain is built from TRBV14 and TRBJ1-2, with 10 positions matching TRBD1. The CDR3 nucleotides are TGTGCCAGCAGCCAGTCCGGGACAGGGGTCTATGGCTACACCTTC. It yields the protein CASSQSGTGVYGYTF. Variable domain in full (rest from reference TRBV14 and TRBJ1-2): EAGVTQFPSHSVIEKGQTVTLRCDPISGHDNLYWYRRVMGKEIKFLLHFVKESKQDESGMPNNRFLAERTGGTYSTLKVQPAELEDSGVYFCASSQSGTGVYGYTFGSGTRLTVV.